The TCR beta chain under discussion was sequenced for a study of T cells after yellow fever vaccination. Using its own MiXCR run on the 5' RACE reads, TCRdb lists one record per CDR3 protein. Here the sample spans some 670,000 distinct CDR3 sequences, approximately 13% being singletons. Germline V gene data show CDR1 as SGDLS and CDR2 as YYNGEE. CDR3 size: 15 residues. V was clipped by 0 bases and J by 5 bases, with 14 bases between them. The chain joins TRBV9 to TRBJ1-1; the D gene is possibly TRBD1 (5 bases). This clonotype was obtained from a man aged 25 to 45 who received the YFV17D yellow fever vaccine. The sample in question was PBMCs, obtained on the day of the yellow fever booster vaccination. The CDR3 reads CASSVATGPTTEAFF. CDR3 nucleotides: TGTGCCAGCAGCGTAGCTACAGGCCCGACTACTGAAGCTTTCTTT.